The subject of this entry is one T cell receptor beta chain. This sample stems from a study of T cell changes during pregnancy in multiple sclerosis. This table comes from immunoSEQ multiplex PCR, and its TCRdb copy is limited to in-frame clones, with some not included. In the table there are fewer than 35,000 clones, 90% of which are singletons. This CDR3 is built from 15 residues. Germline V gene sequence: CDR1 MDHEN, CDR2 SYDVKM. This sequence was found in a female donor with multiple sclerosis, enrolled in a pregnancy study. The sequenced sample was CD8+ T cells from peripheral blood mononuclear cells, obtained in the second trimester of pregnancy. The chain couples TRBV28 to TRBJ2-5; 11 bases align to TRBD2. The J call may be faulty, since TRBJ2-7 better matches the DNA end. This chain's CDR3 is CASSPLAGGTYEQYF. The CDR3 region has the DNA TGTGCCAGCAGTCCCCTAGCGGGAGGCACCTACGAGCAGTACTTC.